The entry below gives a single T cell receptor beta chain sequence along with its context. This clonotype was recorded at least ten times. Its target antigen remains unknown. Per-base qualities were not stored, and no clone one base away is much larger. The treatment or condition label on this specimen signifies: live attenuated yellow fever vaccine strain. At every blood-draw timepoint, two biological replicates of bulk PBMCs were collected. A standard Ficoll-Paque protocol was used to isolate PBMCs from peripheral blood. TriZol was used to extract RNA from bulk PBMCs, from CD4 and CD8 fractions, and from dextramer-positive and dextramer-negative fractions. The data are from a study of T cells after yellow fever vaccination (dated by TCRdb to about 2019). Context from the whole study: Libraries from fractions with low cell numbers were prepared with the SMART-Seq v4 Ultra Low Input RNA kit. Two healthy male donors, one aged 18 to 29 and one aged 30 to 39 years, were included in the cohort. Bulk TCR alpha and beta repertoires were sequenced longitudinally to track T-cell clones before and after primary and booster YFV17D yellow fever vaccination. Blood was collected at multiple timepoints before and after primary and secondary immunization, and bulk PBMC replicates and cell subsets were isolated.

TCR cDNA was synthesized by 5'RACE template switching, which introduced a universal primer site and unique molecular identifiers. cDNA synthesis was primed from both the TCR alpha and TCR beta constant segments. Library amplification involved two PCR steps, and the second step added sample barcodes and sequencing adapters. Libraries were sequenced on Illumina HiSeq 2500 (2x100 bp) or NovaSeq (2x150 bp). The original methods were these. Reads were demultiplexed and collapsed into UMI consensus sequences with MIGEC, and V(D)J alignment was performed with MiXCR. Vaccine-responding clonotypes were defined with edgeR using replicate PBMC samples, requiring FDR below 0.01 and a log2 fold change above 5 up to day 15. CD4 or CD8 identity was assigned to each bulk clonotype according to whether the clonotype was present at higher abundance in the sequenced CD4 repertoire or the sequenced CD8 repertoire. TCRdb trimmed the raw reads at Q25, called clones with MiXCR and kept productive beta chains. A single entry per CDR3 protein holds the most common genes and DNA from its merged rows. The authors' filters were not applied to this entry. In all, the sample holds some 350,000 distinct CDR3 sequences, and about 8.7% of those were seen once. Of the sample, 15% to 20% falls within the top ten clones.

General findings and caveats noted by the study authors: Computational filtering was needed because FACS-sorted repertoires could contain abundant contaminating clonotypes from the bulk population. The secondary T-cell response was weaker than the primary response but faster, peaking on day 5 instead of day 15. Because only two donors were included in the study, the extent to which the findings can be generalized is limited. A small fraction of clonotypes showed up in both the CD4 and CD8 compartments, probably as a result of convergent recombination. Most clones expanded after primary vaccination were re-detected after the booster (almost 97% of CD4 and around 88% of CD8), suggesting broad memory maintenance.

From its cysteine to its phenylalanine, the CDR3 spans 14 amino acids. The DNA shown is the 42-base CDR3, in frame from base 1. The germline V gene (reference sequence) yields LNHNV for CDR1 and YYDKDF for CDR2. V loses 0 bases of germline sequence and J loses 6 bases, and the interval between the two ends is 11 bases. This chain is built from TRBV15 and TRBJ1-1, and TRBD1 may be the D gene, going by 6 matching bases. The receptor was isolated from a young man who received the YFV17D yellow fever vaccine. The source material was PBMCs, sampled on the day of the first yellow fever vaccination. The CDR3 region reads CATSRDVQGPEAFF. The DNA is TGTGCCACCAGCAGAGATGTACAGGGCCCTGAAGCTTTCTTT.